This TCR beta chain emerged from a study of blood T cell repertoires in COVID-19. Overall study context: Spain, Italy and the United States supplied samples that represented acute and convalescent COVID-19. Nucleic acid was either cDNA or gDNA, and it came from T cells, B-cell-depleted T cells, or PBMCs.

CDR1 is GTSNPN and CDR2 is SVGIG in the germline V gene (reference sequence). The CDR3 spans 15 residues. With V trimmed by 0 bases and J by 5 bases, 6 bases remained unmatched. Original methodology: Estimates of nucleated cell counts were drawn from the amplification of reference gene primers. Profiled with immunoSEQ multiplex PCR; TCRdb holds only in-frame clones, not every one. The D gene and trimming were derived from the DNA, and the V and J assignments and clone size from that table. The table lists 250,000 to 300,000 clones, approximately 86% of them singletons. Enrolled during active infection, Seattle patients were then followed longitudinally.

The V and J genes are TRBV30 and TRBJ2-1; the match to TRBD2 covers 8 bases. The clonotype was recovered from a woman aged 55-69 years with COVID-19, enrolled during active disease. Material: peripheral blood. The CDR3 sequence: CAWSVGGGPNNEQFF. In nucleotides, the CDR3 is TGTGCCTGGAGTGTGGGCGGGGGGCCTAACAATGAGCAGTTCTTC.